Reported below is one T cell receptor (beta chain). The target antigen is unknown. These data come from a study of cytomegalovirus exposure and HLA in healthy donors. Across the whole study: T cells numbering 150 million to 200 million yielded approximately 120 million unique TCR beta sequences in an earlier analysis.

Study findings and constraints: In vitro data verified a few CMV-associated chains as specific for CMV antigens. Researchers counted around 160 TCR beta chains as cytomegalovirus-associated.

This CDR3 has 13 residues. Trimming cost V 6 bases and J 6 bases; bases outside gene matches: 10. CDR1 and CDR2 (germline): GTSNPN, SVGIG (reference sequence). PCR employed 60 Vbeta and 13 Jbeta primers. The repertoire was sequenced with immunoSEQ multiplex PCR; TCRdb's copy has only in-frame clones and lacks some. This table has approximately 140,000 clones, 70% to 85% appearing once. This sequence joins TRBV30 and TRBJ1-1, with 7 positions matching TRBD1. The sequencing sample was made of PBMCs. The clonotype originates from a woman aged 45-60 years in good health and CMV-seropositive. The CDR3 DNA reads TGTGCCTGCAGGGGGATCCGGGGCGCTGAAGCTTTCTTT. This encodes CACRGIRGAEAFF.